A single sample gave rise to the 31 T cell receptor beta chains below, sequenced in a study of blood T cells in healthy people across ages. PCR was performed a second time for about 6 to 12 cycles using a sample-barcoded 5' primer and a J-beta primer mix. TCRdb re-called the 5' RACE reads through MiXCR, storing one row per CDR3 protein. The sample carries roughly 1,700,000 distinct CDR3 sequences, 28% recorded once. The sample comprised blood. The origin of the receptors is a woman aged 25-40 years in good health.

This sequence joins TRBV5-1 and TRBJ2-6, with D perhaps matching TRBD1 or TRBD2 (5 bases each). The CDR3 spans 17 residues. Per germline, CDR1 SGHRS and CDR2 YFSETQ. V lost 1 base, J lost 9 bases, and 20 bases lay in between. The CDR3, as DNA: TGCGCCAGCAGCTTGAGGGTGGGGGTAGGTGAGGTCAACGTCCTGACTTTC. Its translation: CASSLRVGVGEVNVLTF.

V usage is TRBV20-1 and J usage is TRBJ2-7; 11 bases line up with TRBD2. From germline, CDR1 is DFQATT and CDR2 SNEGSKA (reference sequence). After removal of 5 bases from V and 6 bases from J, the junction contained 12 bases not matched to a gene. CDR3 length equals 15 residues. CDR3 amino acids: CSAGSPGLAEPEQYF. Written as DNA, the CDR3 is TGCAGTGCTGGATCTCCGGGACTAGCGGAACCCGAGCAGTACTTC.

This clonotype was picked up a small number of times. The V gene is TRBV18, the J gene TRBJ2-5, with D hard to call. The germline V gene encodes CDR1 KGHSH and CDR2 LQKENI. Between the trimmed V and J ends, which lost 0 bases and 2 bases, there was a span of 7 bases. The CDR3 spans 14 residues. The CDR3 nucleotides read TGTGCCAGCTCACCACCGGCCCAACAAGAGACCCAGTACTTC. This sequence encodes CASSPPAQQETQYF. Full variable domain (rest looked up from reference TRBV18 and TRBJ2-5): NAGVMQNPRHLVRRRGQEARLRCSPMKGHSHVYWYRQLPEEGLKFMVYLQKENIIDESGMPKERFSAEFPKEGPSILRIQQVVRGDSAAYFCASSPPAQQETQYFGPGTRLLVL.

For this clonotype: It may be a read error: a sequence one base away is much more abundant. J is TRBJ2-4 and V is TRBV12-3 or TRBV12-4; 7 bases fit TRBD1. This CDR3 contains 11 residues. With 4 bases clipped from V and 15 bases from J, the junction kept 6 bases outside the gene matches. The CDR3 sequence is CASSSGTATYF. CDR3 DNA: TGTGCCAGCAGTTCCGGGACAGCCACGTACTTC.

This clonotype was counted between two and nine times. The chain uses TRBV5-1 and TRBJ1-1, with D possibly being TRBD1 (5 bases). Trimming took off 4 bases at V and 5 bases at J, with 15 bases between the two ends. This CDR3 spans 14 amino acids. Germline V lookup: CDR1 SGHRS, CDR2 YFSETQ. The CDR3 here is CASSPDTVDTEAFF. DNA for the CDR3: TGCGCCAGCAGCCCGGACACAGTTGATACTGAAGCTTTCTTT.

The genes are TRBV2 and TRBJ2-7; no reliable D call. Germline V gives CDR1 SNHLY, CDR2 FYNNEI. The CDR3 is 15 amino acids. Trimming left V 6 bases short and J 0 bases short, with 15 bases between. The CDR3 bases are TGTGCCAGCAGCGTTCGCCCCGGCCCCTCCTACGAGCAGTACTTC. Residues: CASSVRPGPSYEQYF. The variable domain in full, completed from reference TRBV2 and TRBJ2-7, reads EPEVTQTPSHQVTQMGQEVILRCVPISNHLYFYWYRQILGQKVEFLVSFYNNEISEKSEIFDDQFSVERPDGSNFTLKIRSTKLEDSAMYFCASSVRPGPSYEQYFGPGTRLTVT.

The chain is built from TRBV7-9 and TRBJ2-3, with 8 bases lining up with TRBD2. Per the germline V gene, CDR1 is SEHNR and CDR2 is FQNEAQ (reference sequence). There are 13 residues in the CDR3. CDR3 loop: CAGREEESDTQYF. The CDR3 DNA is TGTGCTGGGCGGGAGGAGGAGTCAGATACGCAGTATTTT. The full variable domain, its missing parts supplied by reference TRBV7-9 and TRBJ2-3, is DTGVSQNPRHKITKRGQNVTFRCDPISEHNRLYWYRQTLGQGPEFLTYFQNEAQLEKSRLLSDRFSAERPKGSFSTLEIQRTEQGDSAMYLCAGREEESDTQYFGPGTRLTVL.

Turning to this clonotype: This may come from a read error, since a much larger clone is one base off. The rearrangement links TRBV7-3 to TRBJ2-1; 11 bases match TRBD2. The germline gives CDR1 SGHTA, CDR2 FQGTGA. This CDR3 spans 16 amino acids. This CDR3 is CASSLSPGLAANERFF. CDR3 DNA sequence: TGTGCCAGCAGCTTAAGCCCGGGACTAGCGGCCAATGAGCGGTTCTTC.

V and J are TRBV7-2 and TRBJ2-5, with D unresolved. V was pared by 5 bases and J by 7 bases, with 8 bases between. The germline CDR1 and CDR2 sequences are SGHTA and FQGNSA. This CDR3 has 11 residues. The CDR3 sequence: CASSPGPTQYF. As DNA, the CDR3 is TGTGCCAGCAGCCCAGGACCGACCCAGTACTTC. Complete variable domain (other parts from reference TRBV7-2 and TRBJ2-5): GAGVSQSPSNKVTEKGKDVELRCDPISGHTALYWYRQSLGQGLEFLIYFQGNSAPDKSGLPSDRFSAERTGGSVSTLTIQRTQQEDSAVYLCASSPGPTQYFGPGTRLLVL.

About this clonotype: Since a much larger clone is just one base distant, this may be a read error. V is TRBV5-1 and J is TRBJ2-3; D is ambiguous. Trimming took 3 bases from V and 1 from J, leaving 9 bases between them. The germline V gene encodes CDR1 SGHRS and CDR2 YFSETQ. The CDR3 covers 14 residues. CDR3 coding DNA: TGCGCCAGCAGCTGGAGACGGGGCACAGATACGCAGTATTTT. Protein: CASSWRRGTDTQYF. The variable domain in full, completed from reference TRBV5-1 and TRBJ2-3, reads KAGVTQTPRYLIKTRGQQVTLSCSPISGHRSVSWYQQTPGQGLQFLFEYFSETQRNKGNFPGRFSGRQFSNSRSEMNVSTLELGDSALYLCASSWRRGTDTQYFGPGTRLTVL.

This clonotype was seen a handful of times. The V and J genes are TRBV6-6 and TRBJ2-7; D possibly uses TRBD1 or TRBD2 (6 bases each). The CDR3 runs 15 residues. CDR1 and CDR2 from the germline V gene are MNHNY and SVGAGI (reference sequence). The V end lost 2 bases, the J end lost 2 bases, and 13 bases lay between the germline ends. The CDR3 DNA follows: TGTGCCAGCAGTTACACCAGGGGAGGAACCTACGAGCAGTACTTC. This translates into CASSYTRGGTYEQYF.

The chain joins TRBV5-1 to TRBJ1-3; perhaps TRBD1 as D (5 bases). The CDR3 contains 15 residues. Germline V lookup: CDR1 SGHRS, CDR2 YFSETQ. V was trimmed by 2 bases and J by 0 bases, leaving 9 bases between them. CDR3 region: CASSFGHISGNTIYF. The DNA for the CDR3 is TGCGCCAGCAGCTTTGGACATATCTCTGGAAACACCATATATTTT.

This clonotype turned up a few times. The gene calls are TRBV7-9 and TRBJ1-1; possibly TRBD1 for D (6 bases). CDR3 length: 14 amino acids. Germline V gene data show CDR1 as SEHNR and CDR2 as FQNEAQ (reference sequence). Trimming removed 0 bases at V and 4 bases at J, with 9 bases between. Here the CDR3 reads CASSLAGGSTEAFF. CDR3 in DNA: TGTGCCAGCAGCTTAGCAGGGGGGAGCACTGAAGCTTTCTTT.

As regards this clonotype: A read error may explain this, as a much larger clone is one base away. The chain uses TRBV5-1 and TRBJ2-1, with D tentatively TRBD2 (6 bases). Germline CDR1 and CDR2: SGHRS and YFSETQ. The CDR3 runs 15 residues. CDR3 amino acids: CAGSLTTSSYNEQFF. DNA for the CDR3: TGCGCCGGCAGCTTGACGACTAGCTCCTACAATGAGCAGTTCTTC.

This clonotype has ten or more counts. This chain uses TRBV29-1 with TRBJ2-5; 8 nucleotides line up with TRBD1. V shed 5 bases and J 7 bases; nucleotides not matched to a gene: 6. Germline V gene sequence: CDR1 SQVTM, CDR2 ANQGSEA. CDR3 length equals 12 residues. For the CDR3, the DNA is TGCAGCGTTTCGGACAGGGTCGGGACCCAGTACTTC. It specifies CSVSDRVGTQYF.

This clonotype has a single count. V usage is TRBV5-1 and J usage is TRBJ1-4, with D possibly TRBD1 on 5 matching bases. V was clipped by 4 bases and J by 6 bases, with 13 bases between them. Germline CDR1 and CDR2: SGHRS and YFSETQ. CDR3 size: 14 residues. The CDR3 here is CASSIQGLDEKLFF. The DNA for the CDR3 is TGCGCCAGCAGCATCCAGGGTCTGGATGAAAAACTGTTTTTT.

The chain couples TRBV12-3 or TRBV12-4 to TRBJ2-1, with 7 bases lining up with TRBD1. The CDR3 length is 15 residues. Losses at the gene ends were 2 bases for V and 8 bases for J; bases not matched to a gene: 9. CDR3 protein: CASSLRQGSFHEQFF. CDR3 in DNA: TGTGCCAGCAGTTTACGACAGGGTAGCTTCCATGAGCAGTTCTTC.

The chain's CDR3 is CSARADRGGWEQYF. Written as DNA, the CDR3 is TGCAGTGCTAGGGCGGACAGGGGGGGCTGGGAGCAGTACTTC. The rearrangement uses TRBV20-1 and TRBJ2-5; TRBD1 aligns across 10 bases. CDR1 is DFQATT and CDR2 is SNEGSKA in the germline V gene (reference sequence). J gave up 11 bases and V 3 bases, and 12 bases lay outside the gene matches. There are 14 residues in the CDR3.

The genes are TRBV7-9 and TRBJ1-2; 9 nucleotides agree with TRBD1. The CDR3 runs 13 residues. Losses at the gene ends were 5 bases for V and 6 bases for J; bases not matched to a gene: 4. Germline lookup yields CDR1 SEHNR and CDR2 FQNEAQ (reference sequence). CDR3 amino acids: CASSDRQGDGYTF. Here the CDR3 DNA reads TGTGCCAGCAGCGACAGACAGGGGGATGGCTACACCTTC.

The chain employs TRBV9 and TRBJ2-3, with 14 bases identical to TRBD2. Looked up from germline, CDR1 is SGDLS and CDR2 is YYNGEE. J lost 0 bases, V lost 3 bases, and 9 bases had no gene match. The CDR3 covers 19 residues. CDR3 sequence: CASSGGTSGGGTSTDTQYF. As DNA, the CDR3 is TGTGCCAGCAGCGGCGGGACTAGCGGGGGCGGAACGAGCACAGATACGCAGTATTTT.

The chain joins TRBV2 to TRBJ2-5, with D unresolved. The CDR3 length is 17 residues. Germline V CDR1 and CDR2: SNHLY, FYNNEI. The V and J ends lost 0 bases and 2 bases respectively, with 16 bases between them. The DNA of the CDR3 is TGTGCCAGCAGTGAAGCCACCGGCGTAGCCTTTCAAGAGACCCAGTACTTC. It specifies CASSEATGVAFQETQYF.

This clonotype appeared a few times. A read error may produce the germline difference seen at one junction end. V and J are TRBV19 and TRBJ1-2; D is undetermined. The CDR3 is 13 residues long. Germline lookup yields CDR1 LNHDA and CDR2 SQIVND (reference sequence). The CDR3 region has the DNA TGCGCCAGTAGCTCTAACGAGGCGCGTGGCTACACCTTC. It specifies CASSSNEARGYTF.

As regards this clonotype: Its ends do not fully match the called genes, so a read error is possible. The chain has TRBV29-1 and TRBJ2-2; 9 nucleotides agree with TRBD2. Per the germline V gene, CDR1 is SQVTM and CDR2 is ANQGSEA. CDR3 length: 13 residues. The CDR3 sequence: CSGGGANTGELFF. CDR3 in DNA: TGCAGCGGCGGGGGGGCGAACACCGGGGAACTGTTTTTT.

Only one count was recorded for this clonotype. The chain recombines TRBV3-1 with TRBJ1-2; TRBD1 might be the D (5 bases). CDR1 and CDR2 from the germline V gene are LGHDT and YNNKEL (reference sequence). Trimming shortened V by 4 bases and J by 9 bases, and 21 bases separated the two germline ends. The CDR3 is 15 amino acids. This chain's CDR3 is CASSRRGTRNVSYTF. CDR3 in DNA: TGTGCCAGCAGCCGCCGCGGGACCCGCAATGTTAGCTACACCTTC.

This clonotype has a count of ten or more. In nucleotides, the CDR3 is TGCGCCAGCAGCCAAGGCTCCAGGCGCGGCTACACCTTC. Its translation is CASSQGSRRGYTF. The rearrangement joins TRBV4-3 to TRBJ1-2; D uncertain. V lost 1 base to trimming and J lost 8 bases, with 11 bases between them. The CDR3 has 13 residues. Germline CDR1 is LGHNA and CDR2 is YSLEER.

The table lists this clonotype with a few counts. The rearrangement links TRBV14 to TRBJ2-1; tentative D call: TRBD1 (6 bases). CDR1 and CDR2 from the germline V gene are SGHDN and FVKESK. The ends were cut back, 2 bases at V and 10 bases at J, with 12 bases in the middle. CDR3 length: 13 amino acids. The CDR3 DNA reads TGTGCCAGCAGCCAACTCAGGGGAAGCGAGCAGTTCTTC. Residues: CASSQLRGSEQFF.

The rearrangement uses TRBV5-1 and TRBJ2-2; 10 positions match TRBD2. The CDR3 spans 16 residues. Germline V gene sequence: CDR1 SGHRS, CDR2 YFSETQ. The junction had 5 bases not matched to a gene; V was cut back by 4 bases and J by 2 bases. The DNA of the CDR3 is TGCGCCAGCAGCCGAGGACTAGCGGAAAACACCGGGGAGCTGTTTTTT. Residues: CASSRGLAENTGELFF. Complete variable domain (other parts from reference TRBV5-1 and TRBJ2-2): KAGVTQTPRYLIKTRGQQVTLSCSPISGHRSVSWYQQTPGQGLQFLFEYFSETQRNKGNFPGRFSGRQFSNSRSEMNVSTLELGDSALYLCASSRGLAENTGELFFGEGSRLTVL.

The chain carries TRBV13 and TRBJ2-1; no clear D. Trimming pared 5 bases from V and 7 bases from J, leaving 15 bases between. The germline V gene has CDR1 PRHDT and CDR2 FYEKMQ (reference sequence). CDR3 size: 14 residues. This CDR3 is CASSPTPDGNEQFF. For the CDR3, the DNA is TGTGCCAGCAGCCCCACCCCCGATGGGAATGAGCAGTTCTTC.

In its sample, this clonotype was seen many times. V is TRBV7-9 and J is TRBJ2-1, with TRBD2 matching 7 bases. The CDR3 length is 15 residues. V lost 6 bases to trimming and J lost 5 bases; unmatched junction nucleotides: 10. Per germline, CDR1 SEHNR and CDR2 FQNEAQ (reference sequence). As DNA, the CDR3 is TGTGCCAGCAGTCCGCTCGGTCTAGCGGACAATGAGCAGTTCTTC. It yields the protein CASSPLGLADNEQFF.

This sequence joins TRBV11-2 and TRBJ2-5, with unresolved D. This CDR3 has 16 amino acids. The germline gives CDR1 SGHAT, CDR2 FQNNGV. The germline V and J ends were trimmed by 7 bases and 7 bases, with 25 bases remaining between them. The CDR3 is CASTPGPFLPSGTQYF. Written as DNA, the CDR3 is TGTGCCAGCACCCCAGGTCCTTTTCTCCCGAGTGGGACCCAGTACTTC.

The sample holds a few counts of this clonotype. Compared with germline, one end of the junction differs, possibly owing to a read error. The V gene is TRBV5-1, the J gene TRBJ2-5; 9 bases align to TRBD2. The J call may be wrong; the DNA end is better matched by TRBJ2-7. The CDR3 spans 15 residues. Germline V lookup: CDR1 SGHRS, CDR2 YFSETQ. CDR3: CANSLVAGETYEQYF. The DNA of the CDR3 is TGCGCCAACAGCTTGGTAGCGGGGGAAACCTACGAGCAGTACTTC.